This TCR beta chain was recorded in a study of beta chain features in type 1 diabetes. Whole-study findings and limits: People with Type 1 diabetes carried modestly yet significantly shorter TCRB CDR3s in all four CD4+ subsets.

Germline CDR1 and CDR2: SGHTA and FQGNSA. CDR3 length: 12 residues. V lost 5 bases and J lost 8; bases outside the gene matches: 4. Reverse transcribing all isolated RNA meant expressed TCRB transcripts were sequenced. TCRdb's table, derived via immunoSEQ multiplex PCR, lists solely in-frame clones and lacks some. The sample lists about 150,000 clones; 10% were seen once. Regarding this clone: What it binds is not known.

CD45RO/CCR7/CD25/CD127/CD95/CD27 sorting isolated CD4+ naive, central memory, regulatory and stem cell-like memory cells. The V and J genes are TRBV7-2 and TRBJ1-2; TRBD1 agrees at 8 bases. The receptor was isolated from a young man with type 1 diabetes. The sample comprised central memory CD4+ T cells from blood. CDR3 in amino acids: CASSRTGIGYTF. DNA for the CDR3: TGTGCCAGCAGCAGGACAGGGATAGGCTACACCTTC. Variable domain in full (rest from reference TRBV7-2 and TRBJ1-2): GAGVSQSPSNKVTEKGKDVELRCDPISGHTALYWYRQSLGQGLEFLIYFQGNSAPDKSGLPSDRFSAERTGGSVSTLTIQRTQQEDSAVYLCASSRTGIGYTFGSGTRLTVV.